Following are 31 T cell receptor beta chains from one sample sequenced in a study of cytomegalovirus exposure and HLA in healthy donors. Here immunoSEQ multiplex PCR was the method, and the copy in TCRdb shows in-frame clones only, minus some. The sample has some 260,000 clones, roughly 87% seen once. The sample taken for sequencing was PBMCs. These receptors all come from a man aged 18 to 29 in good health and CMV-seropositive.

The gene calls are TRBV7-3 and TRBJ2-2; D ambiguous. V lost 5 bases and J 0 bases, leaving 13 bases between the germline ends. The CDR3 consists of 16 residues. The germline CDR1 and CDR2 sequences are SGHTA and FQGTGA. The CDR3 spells CASSILSPPNTGELFF. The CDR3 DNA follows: TGTGCCAGCAGCATACTCAGCCCCCCGAACACCGGGGAGCTGTTTTTT.

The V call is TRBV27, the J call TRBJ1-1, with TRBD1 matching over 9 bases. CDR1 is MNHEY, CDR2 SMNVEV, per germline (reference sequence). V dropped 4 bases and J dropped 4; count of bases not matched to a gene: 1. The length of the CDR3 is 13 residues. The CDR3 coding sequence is TGTGCCAGCAGTTACAGGGGGCGCACTGAAGCTTTCTTT. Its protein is CASSYRGRTEAFF.

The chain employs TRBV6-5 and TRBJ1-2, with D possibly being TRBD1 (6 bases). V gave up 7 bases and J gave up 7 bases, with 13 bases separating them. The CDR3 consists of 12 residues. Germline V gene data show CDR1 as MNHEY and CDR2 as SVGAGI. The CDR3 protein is CASTPLRGGYTF. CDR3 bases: TGTGCCAGCACCCCTCTCAGGGGTGGCTACACCTTC.

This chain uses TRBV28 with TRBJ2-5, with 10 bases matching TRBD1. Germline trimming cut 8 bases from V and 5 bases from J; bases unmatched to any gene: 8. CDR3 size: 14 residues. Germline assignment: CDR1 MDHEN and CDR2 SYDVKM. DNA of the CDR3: TGTGCCAGCTACCGACAGGGGGCGGCGGAGACCCAGTACTTC. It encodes CASYRQGAAETQYF.

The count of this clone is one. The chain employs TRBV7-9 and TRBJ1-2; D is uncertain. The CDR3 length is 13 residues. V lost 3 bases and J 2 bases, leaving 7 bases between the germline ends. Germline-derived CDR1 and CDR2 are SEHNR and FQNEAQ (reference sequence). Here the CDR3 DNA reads TGTGCCAGCAGCTTGGGCAAGAACTATGGCTACACCTTC. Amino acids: CASSLGKNYGYTF. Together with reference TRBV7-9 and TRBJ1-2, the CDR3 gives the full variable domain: DTGVSQNPRHKITKRGQNVTFRCDPISEHNRLYWYRQTLGQGPEFLTYFQNEAQLEKSRLLSDRFSAERPKGSFSTLEIQRTEQGDSAMYLCASSLGKNYGYTFGSGTRLTVV.

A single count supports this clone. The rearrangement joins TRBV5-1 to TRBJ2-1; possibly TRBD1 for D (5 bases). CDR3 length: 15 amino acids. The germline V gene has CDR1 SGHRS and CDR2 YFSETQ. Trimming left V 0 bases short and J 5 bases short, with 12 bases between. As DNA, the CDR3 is TGCGCCAGCAGCTTGGTGCAGGGAACCCACAATGAGCAGTTCTTC. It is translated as CASSLVQGTHNEQFF.

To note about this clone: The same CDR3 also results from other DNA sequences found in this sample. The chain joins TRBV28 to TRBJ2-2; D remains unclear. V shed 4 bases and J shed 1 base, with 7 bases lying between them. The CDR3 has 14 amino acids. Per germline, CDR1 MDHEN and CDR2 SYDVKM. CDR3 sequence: CASSSGQNTGELFF. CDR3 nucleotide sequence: TGTGCCAGCAGTTCTGGCCAGAACACCGGGGAGCTGTTTTTT.

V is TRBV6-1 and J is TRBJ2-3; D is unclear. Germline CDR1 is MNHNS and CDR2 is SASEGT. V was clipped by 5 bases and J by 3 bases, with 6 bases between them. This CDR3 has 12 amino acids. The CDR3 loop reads CASSLLTDTQYF. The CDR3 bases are TGTGCCAGCAGTCTACTAACAGATACGCAGTATTTT.

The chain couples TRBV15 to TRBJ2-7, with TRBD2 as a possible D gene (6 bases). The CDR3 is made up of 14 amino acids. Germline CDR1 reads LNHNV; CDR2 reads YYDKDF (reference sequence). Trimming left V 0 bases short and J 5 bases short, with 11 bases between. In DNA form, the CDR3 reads TGTGCCACCAGCAGAGATGGAGGGTTCAACGAGCAGTACTTC. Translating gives CATSRDGGFNEQYF.

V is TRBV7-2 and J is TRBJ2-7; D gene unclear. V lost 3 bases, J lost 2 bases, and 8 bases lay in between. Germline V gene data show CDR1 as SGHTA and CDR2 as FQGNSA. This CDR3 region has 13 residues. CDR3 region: CASSFSLTYEQYF. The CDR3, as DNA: TGTGCCAGCAGCTTTTCCTTAACCTACGAGCAGTACTTC. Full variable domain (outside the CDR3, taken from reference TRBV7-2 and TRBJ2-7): GAGVSQSPSNKVTEKGKDVELRCDPISGHTALYWYRQSLGQGLEFLIYFQGNSAPDKSGLPSDRFSAERTGGSVSTLTIQRTQQEDSAVYLCASSFSLTYEQYFGPGTRLTVT.

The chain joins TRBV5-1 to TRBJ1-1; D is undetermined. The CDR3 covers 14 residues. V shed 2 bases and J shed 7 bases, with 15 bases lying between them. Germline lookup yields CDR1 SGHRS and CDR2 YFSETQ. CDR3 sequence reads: CASSLKRESNEAFF. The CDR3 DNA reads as TGCGCCAGCAGCTTAAAACGGGAATCGAATGAAGCTTTCTTT.

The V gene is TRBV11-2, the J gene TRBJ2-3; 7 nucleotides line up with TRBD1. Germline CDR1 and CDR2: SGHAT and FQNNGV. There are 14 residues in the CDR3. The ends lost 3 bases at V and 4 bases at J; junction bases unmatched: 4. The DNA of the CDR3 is TGTGCCAGCAGCTTGGCGACAGGGTCAGATACGCAGTATTTT. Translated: CASSLATGSDTQYF.

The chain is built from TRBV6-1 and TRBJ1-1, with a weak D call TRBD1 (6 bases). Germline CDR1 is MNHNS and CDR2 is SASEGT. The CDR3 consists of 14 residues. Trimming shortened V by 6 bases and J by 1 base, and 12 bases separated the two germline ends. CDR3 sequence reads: CASSHRVTNTEAFF. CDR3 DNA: TGTGCCAGCAGCCACAGGGTAACGAACACTGAAGCTTTCTTT.

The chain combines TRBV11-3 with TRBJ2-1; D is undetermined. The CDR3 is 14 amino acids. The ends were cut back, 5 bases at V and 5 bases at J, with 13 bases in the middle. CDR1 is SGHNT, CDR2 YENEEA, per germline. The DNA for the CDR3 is TGTGCCAGCAGCCCTCAAGGACCCGACAATGAGCAGTTCTTC. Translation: CASSPQGPDNEQFF.

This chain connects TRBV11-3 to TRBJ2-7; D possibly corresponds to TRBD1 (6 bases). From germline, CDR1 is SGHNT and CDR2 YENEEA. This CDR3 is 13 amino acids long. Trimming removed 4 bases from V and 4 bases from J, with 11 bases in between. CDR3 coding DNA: TGTGCCAGCAGCTCAACGGACAGTTACGAGCAGTACTTC. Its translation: CASSSTDSYEQYF. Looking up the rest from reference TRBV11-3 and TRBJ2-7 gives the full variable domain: EAGVVQSPRYKIIEKKQPVAFWCNPISGHNTLYWYLQNLGQGPELLIRYENEEAVDDSQLPKDRFSAERLKGVDSTLKIQPAELGDSAVYLCASSSTDSYEQYFGPGTRLTVT.

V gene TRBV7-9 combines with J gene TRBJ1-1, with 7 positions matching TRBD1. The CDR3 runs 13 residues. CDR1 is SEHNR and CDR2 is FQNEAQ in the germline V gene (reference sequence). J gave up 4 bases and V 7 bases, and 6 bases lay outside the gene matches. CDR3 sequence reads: CASISPGGTEAFF. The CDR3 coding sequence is TGTGCCAGCATCTCTCCAGGGGGCACTGAAGCTTTCTTT.

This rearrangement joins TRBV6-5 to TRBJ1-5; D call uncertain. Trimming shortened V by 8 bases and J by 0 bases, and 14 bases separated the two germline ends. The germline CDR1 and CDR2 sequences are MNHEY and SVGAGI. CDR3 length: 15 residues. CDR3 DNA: TGTGCCAGCTCGGGTCAGCCGGGTAGCAATCAGCCCCAGCATTTT. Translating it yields CASSGQPGSNQPQHF.

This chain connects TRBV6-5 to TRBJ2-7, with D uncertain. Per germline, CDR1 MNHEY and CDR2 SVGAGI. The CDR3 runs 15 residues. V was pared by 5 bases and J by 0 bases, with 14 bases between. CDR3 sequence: CASSQVHLGSYEQYF. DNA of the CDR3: TGTGCCAGCAGTCAGGTCCACCTCGGCTCCTACGAGCAGTACTTC.

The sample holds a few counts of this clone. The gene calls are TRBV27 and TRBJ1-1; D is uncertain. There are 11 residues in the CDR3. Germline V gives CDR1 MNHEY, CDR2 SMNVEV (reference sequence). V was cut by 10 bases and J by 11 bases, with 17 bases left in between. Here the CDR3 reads CATFRAGNAFF. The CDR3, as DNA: TGTGCCACCTTCCGCGCGGGGAACGCTTTCTTT.

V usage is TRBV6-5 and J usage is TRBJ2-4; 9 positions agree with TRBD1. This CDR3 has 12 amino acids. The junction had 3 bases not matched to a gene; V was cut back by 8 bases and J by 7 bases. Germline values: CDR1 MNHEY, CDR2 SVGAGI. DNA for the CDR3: TGTGCCAGCTTGGGACAGGGTAACATTCAGTACTTC. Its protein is CASLGQGNIQYF.

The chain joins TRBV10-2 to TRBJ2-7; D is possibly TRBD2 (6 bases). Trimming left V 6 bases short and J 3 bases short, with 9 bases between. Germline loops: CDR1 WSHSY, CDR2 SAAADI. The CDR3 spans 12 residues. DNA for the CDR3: TGCGCCAGCAGGGACTATCACTACGAGCAGTACTTC. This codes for CASRDYHYEQYF.

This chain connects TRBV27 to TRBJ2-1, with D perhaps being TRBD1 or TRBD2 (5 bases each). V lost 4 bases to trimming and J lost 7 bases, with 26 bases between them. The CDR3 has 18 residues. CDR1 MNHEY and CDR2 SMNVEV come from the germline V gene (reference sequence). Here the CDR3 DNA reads TGTGCCAGCAGTTCCTCCCCGTATGGGGGAATCGGTGATAATGAGCAGTTCTTC. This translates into CASSSSPYGGIGDNEQFF.

DNA of the CDR3: TGTGCCAGCAGGGGGGGGACACCATACAATGAGCAGTTCTTC. Translated: CASRGGTPYNEQFF. This rearrangement joins TRBV27 to TRBJ2-1; the D gene is possibly TRBD2 (7 bases). Looked up from germline, CDR1 is MNHEY and CDR2 is SMNVEV (reference sequence). V lost 6 bases and J lost 4, with 13 bases in between. The CDR3 loop spans 14 amino acids.

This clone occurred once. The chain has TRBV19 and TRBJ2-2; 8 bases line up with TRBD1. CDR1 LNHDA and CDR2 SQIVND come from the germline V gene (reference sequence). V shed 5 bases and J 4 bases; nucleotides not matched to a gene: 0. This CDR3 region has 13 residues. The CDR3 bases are TGTGCCAGTAGTGACAGGGGCACCGGGGAGCTGTTTTTT. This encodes CASSDRGTGELFF.

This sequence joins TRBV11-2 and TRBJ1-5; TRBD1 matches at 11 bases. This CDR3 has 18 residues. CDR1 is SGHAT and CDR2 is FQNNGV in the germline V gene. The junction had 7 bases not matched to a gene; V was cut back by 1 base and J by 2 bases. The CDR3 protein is CASSLGTGGPLGNQPQHF. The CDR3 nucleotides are TGTGCCAGCAGCTTAGGGACAGGGGGCCCGTTGGGCAATCAGCCCCAGCATTTT.

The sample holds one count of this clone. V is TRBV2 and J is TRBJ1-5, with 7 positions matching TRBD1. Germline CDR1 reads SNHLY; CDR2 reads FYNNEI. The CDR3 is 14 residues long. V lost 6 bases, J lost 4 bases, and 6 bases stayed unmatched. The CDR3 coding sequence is TGTGCCAGCAGCCTACAGGGGCCAAATCAGCCCCAGCATTTT. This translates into CASSLQGPNQPQHF.

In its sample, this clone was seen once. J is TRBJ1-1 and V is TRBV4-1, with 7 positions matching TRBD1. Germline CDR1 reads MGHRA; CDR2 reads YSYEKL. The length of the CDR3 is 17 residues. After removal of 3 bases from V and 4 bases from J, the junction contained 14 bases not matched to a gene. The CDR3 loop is CASSHGVGRGGLTEAFF. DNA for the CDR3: TGCGCCAGCAGCCACGGGGTCGGCAGGGGGGGTCTCACTGAAGCTTTCTTT.

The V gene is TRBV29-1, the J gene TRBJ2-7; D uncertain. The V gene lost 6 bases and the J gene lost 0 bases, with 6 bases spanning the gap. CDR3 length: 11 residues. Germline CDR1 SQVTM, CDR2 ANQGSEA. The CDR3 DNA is TGCAGCGTGATCCACTCCTACGAGCAGTACTTC. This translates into CSVIHSYEQYF.

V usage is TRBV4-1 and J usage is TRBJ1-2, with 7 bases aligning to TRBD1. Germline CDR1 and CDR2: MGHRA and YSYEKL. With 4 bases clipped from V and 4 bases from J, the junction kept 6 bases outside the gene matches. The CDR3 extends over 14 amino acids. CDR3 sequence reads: CASSPGQDPYGYTF. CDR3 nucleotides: TGCGCCAGCAGCCCTGGACAGGACCCCTATGGCTACACCTTC.

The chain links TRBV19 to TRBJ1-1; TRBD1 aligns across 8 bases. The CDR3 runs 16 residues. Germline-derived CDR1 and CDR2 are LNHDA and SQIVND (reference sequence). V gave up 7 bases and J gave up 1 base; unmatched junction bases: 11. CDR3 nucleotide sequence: TGTGCCAGTAAAACCCGGGACAGGTTAAAGAACACTGAAGCTTTCTTT. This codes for CASKTRDRLKNTEAFF.

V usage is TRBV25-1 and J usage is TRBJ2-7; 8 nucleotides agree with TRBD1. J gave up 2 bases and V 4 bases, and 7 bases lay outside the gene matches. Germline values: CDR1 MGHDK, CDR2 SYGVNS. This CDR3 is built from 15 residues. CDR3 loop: CASSAAGQAAYEQYF. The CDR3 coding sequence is TGTGCCAGCAGTGCTGCGGGACAGGCTGCCTACGAGCAGTACTTC.